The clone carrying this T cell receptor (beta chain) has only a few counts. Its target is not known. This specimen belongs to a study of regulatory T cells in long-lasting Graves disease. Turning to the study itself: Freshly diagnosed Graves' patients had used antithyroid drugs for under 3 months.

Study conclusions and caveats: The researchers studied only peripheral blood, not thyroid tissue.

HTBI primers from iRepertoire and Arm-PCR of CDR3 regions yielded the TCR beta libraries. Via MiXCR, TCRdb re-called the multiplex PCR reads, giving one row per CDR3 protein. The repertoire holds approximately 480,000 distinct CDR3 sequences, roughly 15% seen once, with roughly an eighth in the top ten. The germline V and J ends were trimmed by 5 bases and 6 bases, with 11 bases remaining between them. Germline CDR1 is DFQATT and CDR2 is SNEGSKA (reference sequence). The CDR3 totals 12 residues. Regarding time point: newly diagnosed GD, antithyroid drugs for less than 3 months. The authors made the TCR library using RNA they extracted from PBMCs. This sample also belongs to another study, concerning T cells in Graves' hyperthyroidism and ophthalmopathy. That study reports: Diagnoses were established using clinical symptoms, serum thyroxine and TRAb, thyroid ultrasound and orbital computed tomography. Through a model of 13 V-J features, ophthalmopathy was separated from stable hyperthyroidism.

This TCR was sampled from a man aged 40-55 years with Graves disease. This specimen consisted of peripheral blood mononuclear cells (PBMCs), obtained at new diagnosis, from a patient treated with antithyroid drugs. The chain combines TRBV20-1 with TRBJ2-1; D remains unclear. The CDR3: CSAALGFNEQFF. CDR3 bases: TGCAGTGCTGCCCTCGGCTTCAATGAGCAGTTCTTC.